What follows is one T cell receptor beta chain and its context. A read error may produce the germline difference seen at one junction end. The sample is drawn from a study of blood T cells in healthy people across ages. The second PCR ran roughly 6 to 11 cycles with a sample-barcoded 5' primer and J-beta primers. TCRdb processed the 5' RACE reads anew with MiXCR; each CDR3 protein has one entry. The table has over 600,000 distinct CDR3 sequences, about 42% seen once. The TCR comes from a man older than 75 in good health. Source material: blood.

CDR3 residues: CASAPMGLEQFF. CDR3 DNA sequence: TGTGCCAGCGCACCGATGGGTCTTGAGCAGTTCTTC. The rearrangement links TRBV18 to TRBJ2-1; D remains ambiguous. The CDR3 sequence is 12 residues long. Per germline, CDR1 KGHSH and CDR2 LQKENI.